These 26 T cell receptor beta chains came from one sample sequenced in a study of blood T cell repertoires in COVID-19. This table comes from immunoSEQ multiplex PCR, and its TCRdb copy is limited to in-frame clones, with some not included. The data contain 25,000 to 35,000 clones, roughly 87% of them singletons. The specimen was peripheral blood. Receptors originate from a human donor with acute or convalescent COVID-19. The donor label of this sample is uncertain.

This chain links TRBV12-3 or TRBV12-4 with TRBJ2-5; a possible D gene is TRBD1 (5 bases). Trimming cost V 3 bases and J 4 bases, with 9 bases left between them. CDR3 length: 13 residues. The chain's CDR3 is CASSFVQGETQYF. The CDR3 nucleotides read TGTGCCAGCAGTTTCGTGCAGGGAGAGACCCAGTACTTC.

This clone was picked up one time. In DNA form, the CDR3 reads TGCGCCAGCAGCTTGGATGGGACAAATCAAGAGACCCAGTACTTC. It encodes CASSLDGTNQETQYF. The chain is built from TRBV5-1 and TRBJ2-5; possibly TRBD1 for D (6 bases). Germline assignment: CDR1 SGHRS and CDR2 YFSETQ. The CDR3 contains 15 residues. Between the trimmed V and J ends, which lost 0 bases and 2 bases, there was a span of 11 bases.

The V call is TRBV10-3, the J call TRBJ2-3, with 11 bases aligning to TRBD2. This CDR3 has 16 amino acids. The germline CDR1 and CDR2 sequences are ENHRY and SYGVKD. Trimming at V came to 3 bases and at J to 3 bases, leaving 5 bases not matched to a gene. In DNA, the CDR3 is TGTGCCATCAGTGAAGGCCTAGCGGGAGGAACAGATACGCAGTATTTT. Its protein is CAISEGLAGGTDTQYF.

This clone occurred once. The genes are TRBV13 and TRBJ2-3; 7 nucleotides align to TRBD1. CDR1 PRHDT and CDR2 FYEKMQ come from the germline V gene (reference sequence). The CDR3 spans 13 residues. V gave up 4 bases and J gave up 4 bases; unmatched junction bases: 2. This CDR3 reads CASSSQGSDTQYF. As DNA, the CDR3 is TGTGCCAGCAGCTCACAGGGGTCAGATACGCAGTATTTT.

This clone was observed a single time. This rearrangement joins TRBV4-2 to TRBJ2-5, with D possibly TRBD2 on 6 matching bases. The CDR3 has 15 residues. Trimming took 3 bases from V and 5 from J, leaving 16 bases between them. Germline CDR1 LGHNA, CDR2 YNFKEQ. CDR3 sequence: CASSHAPGVRETQYF. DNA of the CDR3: TGTGCCAGCAGCCATGCCCCGGGGGTGAGGGAGACCCAGTACTTC.

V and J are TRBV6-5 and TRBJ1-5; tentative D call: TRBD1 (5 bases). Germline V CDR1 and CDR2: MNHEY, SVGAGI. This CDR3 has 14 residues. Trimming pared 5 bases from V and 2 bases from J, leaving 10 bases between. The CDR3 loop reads CASSRDSGNQPQHF. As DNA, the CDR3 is TGTGCCAGCAGTCGGGACTCGGGCAATCAGCCCCAGCATTTT.

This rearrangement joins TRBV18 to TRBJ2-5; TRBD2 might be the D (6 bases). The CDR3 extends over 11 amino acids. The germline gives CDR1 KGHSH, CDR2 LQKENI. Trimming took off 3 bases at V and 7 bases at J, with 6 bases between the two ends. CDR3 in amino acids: CASSPGRTQYF. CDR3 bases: TGTGCCAGCTCACCCGGGAGGACCCAGTACTTC.

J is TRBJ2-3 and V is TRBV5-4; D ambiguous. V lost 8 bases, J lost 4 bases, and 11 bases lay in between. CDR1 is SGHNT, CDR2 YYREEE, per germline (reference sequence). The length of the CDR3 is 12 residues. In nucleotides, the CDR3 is TGTGCCAGTTTCATTCGGGCAGATACGCAGTATTTT. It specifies CASFIRADTQYF. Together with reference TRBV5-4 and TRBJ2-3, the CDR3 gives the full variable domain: ETGVTQSPTHLIKTRGQQVTLRCSSQSGHNTVSWYQQALGQGPQFIFQYYREEENGRGNFPPRFSGLQFPNYSSELNVNALELDDSALYLCASFIRADTQYFGPGTRLTVL.

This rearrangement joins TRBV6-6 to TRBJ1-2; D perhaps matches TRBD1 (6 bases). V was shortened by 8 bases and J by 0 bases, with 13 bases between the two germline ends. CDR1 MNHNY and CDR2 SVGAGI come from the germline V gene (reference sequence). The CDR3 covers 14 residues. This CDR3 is CASAEGGSNYGYTF. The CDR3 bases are TGTGCCAGCGCGGAGGGGGGGTCTAACTATGGCTACACCTTC.

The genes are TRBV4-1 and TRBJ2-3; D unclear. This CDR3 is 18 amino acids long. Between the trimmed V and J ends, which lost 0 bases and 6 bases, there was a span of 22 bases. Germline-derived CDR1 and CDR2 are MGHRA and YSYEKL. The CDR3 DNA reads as TGCGCCAGCAGCCAAGAGCGGATCGTGAGTTCACCTATGGATACGCAGTATTTT. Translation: CASSQERIVSSPMDTQYF.

The CDR3 DNA reads TGTGCCTGGAGTATGGGGACTAGCGGGACCCACTACGAGCAGTACTTC. Protein: CAWSMGTSGTHYEQYF. This rearrangement joins TRBV30 to TRBJ2-7, with 13 bases that match TRBD2. Trimming took 2 bases from V and 3 from J; bases not matched to a gene: 7. Germline V gene lookup returns CDR1 GTSNPN and CDR2 SVGIG (reference sequence). This CDR3 has 16 residues. The full variable domain, rest sourced from reference TRBV30 and TRBJ2-7, is SQTIHQWPATLVQPVGSPLSLECTVEGTSNPNLYWYRQAAGRGLQLLFYSVGIGQISSEVPQNLSASRPQDRQFILSSKKLLLSDSGFYLCAWSMGTSGTHYEQYFGPGTRLTVT.

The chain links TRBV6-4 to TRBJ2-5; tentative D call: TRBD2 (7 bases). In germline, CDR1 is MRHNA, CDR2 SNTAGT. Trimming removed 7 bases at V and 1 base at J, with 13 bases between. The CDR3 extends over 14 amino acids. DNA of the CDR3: TGTGCCAGCACCGCGAGGGGGGGCCAAGAGACCCAGTACTTC. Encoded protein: CASTARGGQETQYF.

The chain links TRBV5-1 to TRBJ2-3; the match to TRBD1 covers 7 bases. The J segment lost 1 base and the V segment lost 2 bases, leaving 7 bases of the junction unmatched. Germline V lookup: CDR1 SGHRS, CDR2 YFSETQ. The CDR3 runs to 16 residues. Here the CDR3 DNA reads TGCGCCAGCAGCTTATTAGGGGGCTTGGGCACAGATACGCAGTATTTT. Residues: CASSLLGGLGTDTQYF. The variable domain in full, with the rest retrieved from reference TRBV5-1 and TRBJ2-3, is KAGVTQTPRYLIKTRGQQVTLSCSPISGHRSVSWYQQTPGQGLQFLFEYFSETQRNKGNFPGRFSGRQFSNSRSEMNVSTLELGDSALYLCASSLLGGLGTDTQYFGPGTRLTVL.

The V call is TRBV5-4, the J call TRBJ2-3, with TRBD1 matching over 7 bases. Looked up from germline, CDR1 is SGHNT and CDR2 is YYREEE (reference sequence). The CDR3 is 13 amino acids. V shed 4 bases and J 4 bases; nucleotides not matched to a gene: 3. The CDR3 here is CASSGTAADTQYF. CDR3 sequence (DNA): TGTGCCAGCAGCGGGACAGCGGCAGATACGCAGTATTTT.

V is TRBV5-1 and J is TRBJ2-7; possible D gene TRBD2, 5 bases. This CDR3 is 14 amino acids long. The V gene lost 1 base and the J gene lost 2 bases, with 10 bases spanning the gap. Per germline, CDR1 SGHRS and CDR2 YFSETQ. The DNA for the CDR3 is TGCGCCAGCAGCTTGAGCGGCTATCCCTACGAGCAGTACTTC. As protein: CASSLSGYPYEQYF.

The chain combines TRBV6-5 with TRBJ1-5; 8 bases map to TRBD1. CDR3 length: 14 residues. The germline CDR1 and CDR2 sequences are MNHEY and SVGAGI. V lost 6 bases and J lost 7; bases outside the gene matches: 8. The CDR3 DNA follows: TGTGCCAGCAGCCCAGGACAGGGAGAGCAGCCCCAGCATTTT. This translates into CASSPGQGEQPQHF.

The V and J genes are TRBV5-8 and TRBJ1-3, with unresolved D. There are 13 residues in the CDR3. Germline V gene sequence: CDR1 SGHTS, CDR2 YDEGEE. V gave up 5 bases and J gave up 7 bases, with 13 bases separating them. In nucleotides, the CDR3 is TGTGCCAGCAGTTCCCCGGGAGAGAACACCATATATTTT. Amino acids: CASSSPGENTIYF.

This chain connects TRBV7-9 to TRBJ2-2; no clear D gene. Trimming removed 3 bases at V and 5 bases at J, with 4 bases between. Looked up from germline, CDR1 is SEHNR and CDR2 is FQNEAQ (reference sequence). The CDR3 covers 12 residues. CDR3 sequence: CASSLSTGELFF. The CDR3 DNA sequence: TGTGCCAGCAGCTTGAGTACCGGGGAGCTGTTTTTT.

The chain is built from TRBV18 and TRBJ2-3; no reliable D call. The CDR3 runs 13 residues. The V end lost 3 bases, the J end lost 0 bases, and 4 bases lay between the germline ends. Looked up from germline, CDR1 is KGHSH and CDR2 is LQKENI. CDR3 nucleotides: TGTGCCAGCTCACCCACTAGCACAGATACGCAGTATTTT. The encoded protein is CASSPTSTDTQYF.

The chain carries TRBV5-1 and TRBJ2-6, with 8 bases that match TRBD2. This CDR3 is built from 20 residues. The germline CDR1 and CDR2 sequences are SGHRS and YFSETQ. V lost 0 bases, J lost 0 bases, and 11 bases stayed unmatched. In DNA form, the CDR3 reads TGCGCCAGCAGCTTGGTGTTGGTACTAGCGGACCGCTCTGGGGCCAACGTCCTGACTTTC. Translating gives CASSLVLVLADRSGANVLTF.

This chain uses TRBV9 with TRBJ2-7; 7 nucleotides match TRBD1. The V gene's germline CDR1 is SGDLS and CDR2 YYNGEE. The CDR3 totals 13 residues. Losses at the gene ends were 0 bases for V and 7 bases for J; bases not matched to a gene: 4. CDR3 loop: CASSVEAGGEQYF. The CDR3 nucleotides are TGTGCCAGCAGCGTAGAGGCAGGGGGTGAGCAGTACTTC.

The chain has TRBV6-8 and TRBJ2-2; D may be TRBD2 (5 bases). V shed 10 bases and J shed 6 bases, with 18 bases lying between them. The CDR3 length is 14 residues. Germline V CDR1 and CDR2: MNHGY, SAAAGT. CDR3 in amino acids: CATSPGGGSGELFF. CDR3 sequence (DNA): TGTGCCACCTCCCCTGGCGGCGGGTCCGGGGAGCTGTTTTTT.

Here the CDR3 DNA reads TGTGCCAGTAGTATGCTAGCCACCAGCACAGATACGCAGTATTTT. It is translated as CASSMLATSTDTQYF. This chain connects TRBV19 to TRBJ2-3, with D possibly matching TRBD2 (5 bases). This CDR3 has 15 residues. V was shortened by 3 bases and J by 0 bases, with 10 bases between the two germline ends. The germline CDR1 and CDR2 sequences are LNHDA and SQIVND (reference sequence). Drawing the rest from reference TRBV19 and TRBJ2-3, the complete variable domain is DGGITQSPKYLFRKEGQNVTLSCEQNLNHDAMYWYRQDPGQGLRLIYYSQIVNDFQKGDIAEGYSVSREKKESFPLTVTSAQKNPTAFYLCASSMLATSTDTQYFGPGTRLTVL.

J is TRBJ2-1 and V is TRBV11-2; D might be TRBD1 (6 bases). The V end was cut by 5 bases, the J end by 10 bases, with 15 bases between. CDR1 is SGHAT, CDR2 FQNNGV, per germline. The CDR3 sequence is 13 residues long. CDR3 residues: CASSLPQGWEQFF. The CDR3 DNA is TGTGCCAGCAGCCTCCCACAGGGTTGGGAGCAGTTCTTC. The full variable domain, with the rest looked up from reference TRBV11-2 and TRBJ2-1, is EAGVAQSPRYKIIEKRQSVAFWCNPISGHATLYWYQQILGQGPKLLIQFQNNGVVDDSQLPKDRFSAERLKGVDSTLKIQPAKLEDSAVYLCASSLPQGWEQFFGPGTRLTVL.

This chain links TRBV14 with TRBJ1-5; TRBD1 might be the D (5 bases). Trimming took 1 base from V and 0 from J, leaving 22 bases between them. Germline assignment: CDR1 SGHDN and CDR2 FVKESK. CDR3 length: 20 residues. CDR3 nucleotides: TGTGCCAGCAGCCAAGGTCAGGGTAGGAAGTTGGGCGTTAGCAATCAGCCCCAGCATTTT. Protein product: CASSQGQGRKLGVSNQPQHF.

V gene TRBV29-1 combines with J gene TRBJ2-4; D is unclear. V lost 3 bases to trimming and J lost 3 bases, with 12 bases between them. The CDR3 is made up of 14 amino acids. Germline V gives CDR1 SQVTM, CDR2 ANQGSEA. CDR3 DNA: TGCAGCGTTGAGAGGTTTGTAGGCAAAAACATTCAGTACTTC. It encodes CSVERFVGKNIQYF.